These 15 T cell receptor beta chains were sequenced from one sample in a study of blood T cell repertoires in COVID-19. TCRdb keeps only in-frame clones here, not all; method: immunoSEQ multiplex PCR. The sample has approximately 110,000 clones, about 82% seen once. Sequencing was done on a sample of peripheral blood. The receptors shown here come from a human donor in a cohort sampled during active COVID-19.

This chain links TRBV15 with TRBJ1-5, with 7 bases identical to TRBD1. This CDR3 region has 18 residues. V lost 5 bases to trimming and J lost 0 bases; unmatched junction nucleotides: 13. Germline assignment: CDR1 LNHNV and CDR2 YYDKDF (reference sequence). CDR3 residues: CATSGDWGRGISNQPQHF. For the CDR3, the DNA is TGTGCCACCAGCGGGGATTGGGGCAGGGGGATTAGCAATCAGCCCCAGCATTTT.

The chain employs TRBV5-1 and TRBJ1-1, with D uncertain. V lost 2 bases, J lost 3 bases, and 11 bases lay in between. This CDR3 contains 14 residues. Germline V lookup: CDR1 SGHRS, CDR2 YFSETQ. The CDR3 sequence is CASSFRGGDTEAFF. The DNA for the CDR3 is TGCGCCAGCAGCTTCCGGGGTGGGGACACTGAAGCTTTCTTT.

This chain links TRBV7-2 with TRBJ2-7, with TRBD2 as a possible D gene (6 bases). This CDR3 is built from 15 residues. CDR1 and CDR2 from the germline V gene are SGHTA and FQGNSA. Trimming stripped 0 bases from V and 2 bases from J, with 11 bases between. CDR3 amino acids: CASSLAGTGAYEQYF. As DNA, the CDR3 is TGTGCCAGCAGCTTAGCCGGCACGGGAGCCTACGAGCAGTACTTC. Full variable domain (rest looked up from reference TRBV7-2 and TRBJ2-7): GAGVSQSPSNKVTEKGKDVELRCDPISGHTALYWYRQSLGQGLEFLIYFQGNSAPDKSGLPSDRFSAERTGGSVSTLTIQRTQQEDSAVYLCASSLAGTGAYEQYFGPGTRLTVT.

This clone was counted many times. This chain connects TRBV18 to TRBJ2-7; possible D gene TRBD1, 6 bases. The CDR3 is made up of 13 amino acids. The germline V and J ends were trimmed by 6 bases and 4 bases, with 13 bases remaining between them. Germline-derived CDR1 and CDR2 are KGHSH and LQKENI. CDR3 region: CASSPDRQYEQYF. As DNA, the CDR3 is TGTGCCAGCTCGCCGGACAGACAATACGAGCAGTACTTC.

The rearrangement uses TRBV9 and TRBJ2-5, with 8 bases lining up with TRBD2. V gave up 2 bases and J gave up 0 bases; unmatched junction bases: 6. The CDR3 has 16 amino acids. Per germline, CDR1 SGDLS and CDR2 YYNGEE. The CDR3 nucleotides are TGTGCCAGCAGCGTCGGACTAGCCTCGTACCAAGAGACCCAGTACTTC. Translated, it gives CASSVGLASYQETQYF.

The chain couples TRBV28 to TRBJ2-2; 8 nucleotides line up with TRBD2. CDR3 size: 16 residues. CDR1 is MDHEN, CDR2 SYDVKM, per germline. V was pared by 6 bases and J by 6 bases, with 12 bases of the junction left unmatched. The CDR3 coding sequence is TGTGCCAGCAGGCCGGGACTAGGGTGGTCGGCCGGGGAGCTGTTTTTT. Translating gives CASRPGLGWSAGELFF. The full variable domain, with the rest looked up from reference TRBV28 and TRBJ2-2, is DVKVTQSSRYLVKRTGEKVFLECVQDMDHENMFWYRQDPGLGLRLIYFSYDVKMKEKGDIPEGYSVSREKKERFSLILESASTNQTSMYLCASRPGLGWSAGELFFGEGSRLTVL.

The V call is TRBV6-1, the J call TRBJ1-1, with TRBD1 matching over 8 bases. This CDR3 contains 14 residues. The germline V gene has CDR1 MNHNS and CDR2 SASEGT. Germline trimming cut 3 bases from V and 4 bases from J; bases unmatched to any gene: 4. The chain's CDR3 is CASSEARGPTEAFF. In DNA, the CDR3 is TGTGCCAGCAGTGAGGCCAGGGGGCCCACTGAAGCTTTCTTT.

For the CDR3, the DNA is TGTGCCTGGAGTGTAGACAGGGGGATTTACGAGCAGTACTTC. It yields the protein CAWSVDRGIYEQYF. The rearrangement links TRBV30 to TRBJ2-7, with TRBD1 matching 9 bases. This CDR3 comprises 14 residues. The J segment lost 4 bases and the V segment lost 0 bases, leaving 4 bases of the junction unmatched. CDR1 GTSNPN and CDR2 SVGIG come from the germline V gene (reference sequence). The whole variable domain, filled in from reference TRBV30 and TRBJ2-7, reads SQTIHQWPATLVQPVGSPLSLECTVEGTSNPNLYWYRQAAGRGLQLLFYSVGIGQISSEVPQNLSASRPQDRQFILSSKKLLLSDSGFYLCAWSVDRGIYEQYFGPGTRLTVT.

This clone appeared a few times. In DNA, the CDR3 is TGTGCCAGCAGCACCTCTAGCGGAGCCTTAGGAAACATTCAGTACTTC. Protein product: CASSTSSGALGNIQYF. The V call is TRBV21-1, the J call TRBJ2-4; the D call in the table, TRBD2, was not verified against the DNA. TRBV21-1 is a known pseudogene. This CDR3 has 16 residues.

V is TRBV5-1 and J is TRBJ1-1; D not certain. Trimming stripped 3 bases from V and 4 bases from J, with 7 bases between. In germline, CDR1 is SGHRS, CDR2 YFSETQ. The CDR3 contains 12 residues. CDR3 sequence (DNA): TGCGCCAGCAGCTCGGCGGGCACTGAAGCTTTCTTT. It yields the protein CASSSAGTEAFF. Using reference TRBV5-1 and TRBJ1-1 for the parts outside the CDR3, the full variable domain is KAGVTQTPRYLIKTRGQQVTLSCSPISGHRSVSWYQQTPGQGLQFLFEYFSETQRNKGNFPGRFSGRQFSNSRSEMNVSTLELGDSALYLCASSSAGTEAFFGQGTRLTVV.

The chain uses TRBV19 and TRBJ1-2; 7 bases line up with TRBD1. V shed 3 bases and J 2 bases; nucleotides not matched to a gene: 3. CDR1 is LNHDA, CDR2 SQIVND, per germline (reference sequence). The CDR3 runs to 14 residues. CDR3 DNA: TGTGCCAGTAGTATGTTACAGGGGAACTATGGCTACACCTTC. It specifies CASSMLQGNYGYTF.

V and J are TRBV6-6 and TRBJ2-7; 7 bases line up with TRBD2. CDR1 is MNHNY, CDR2 SVGAGI, per germline (reference sequence). Germline trimming cut 7 bases from V and 6 bases from J; bases unmatched to any gene: 9. The CDR3 consists of 13 residues. As DNA, the CDR3 is TGTGCCAGCACCGTGGGGGGGAGCGGCGAGCAGTACTTC. Its protein product is CASTVGGSGEQYF.

The rearrangement links TRBV28 to TRBJ1-4, with 7 bases lining up with TRBD1. Germline V gene data show CDR1 as MDHEN and CDR2 as SYDVKM. The V and J ends lost 10 bases and 6 bases, in that order; junction bases with no gene match: 8. CDR3 length equals 13 residues. The CDR3 here is CATKQGPDEKLFF. The DNA of the CDR3 is TGTGCCACGAAACAGGGGCCAGATGAAAAACTGTTTTTT.

The DNA of the CDR3 is TGTGCCAGCAGTTACTCGAGGGGACAGGGATCCTACGAGCAGTACTTC. It is translated as CASSYSRGQGSYEQYF. The V and J genes are TRBV6-5 and TRBJ2-7; 9 nucleotides agree with TRBD1. Germline CDR1 reads MNHEY; CDR2 reads SVGAGI. The CDR3 loop spans 16 amino acids. The V gene end was trimmed by 0 bases and the J gene end by 1 base; junction bases not matched to a gene: 4.

J is TRBJ2-7 and V is TRBV4-3; TRBD1 aligns across 9 bases. Unmatched junction bases numbered 3, after V lost 3 bases and J lost 3 bases. CDR1 is LGHNA and CDR2 is YSLEER in the germline V gene. This CDR3 has 14 residues. In nucleotides, the CDR3 is TGCGCCAGCAGCCAGGGGGGACAGGGCTACGAGCAGTACTTC. Protein sequence: CASSQGGQGYEQYF.